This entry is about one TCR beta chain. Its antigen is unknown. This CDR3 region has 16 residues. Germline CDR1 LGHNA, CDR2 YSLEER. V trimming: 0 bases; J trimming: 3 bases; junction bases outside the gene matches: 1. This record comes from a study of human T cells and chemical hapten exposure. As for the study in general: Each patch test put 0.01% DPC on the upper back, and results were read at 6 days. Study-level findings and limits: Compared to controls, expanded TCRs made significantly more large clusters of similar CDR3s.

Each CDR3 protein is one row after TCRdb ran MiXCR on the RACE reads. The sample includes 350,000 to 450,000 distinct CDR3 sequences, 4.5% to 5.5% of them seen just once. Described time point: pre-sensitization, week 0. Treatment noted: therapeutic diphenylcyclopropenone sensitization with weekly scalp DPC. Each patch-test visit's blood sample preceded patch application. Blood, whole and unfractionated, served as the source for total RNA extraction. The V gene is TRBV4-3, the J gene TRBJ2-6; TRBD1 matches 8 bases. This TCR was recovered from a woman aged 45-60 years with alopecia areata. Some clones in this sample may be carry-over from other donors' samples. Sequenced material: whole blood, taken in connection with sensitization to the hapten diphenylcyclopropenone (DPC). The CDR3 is CASSQDRGRGANVLTF. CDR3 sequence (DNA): TGCGCCAGCAGCCAAGACAGGGGGCGTGGGGCCAACGTCCTGACTTTC.